The clone carrying this T cell receptor beta chain has only one observation. The target antigen is unknown. After more than 8 days in culture, the CD4+ T cells were isolated. Of the BNT162b2 and mRNA-1273 vaccines, participants received two doses of one or the other. Method: immunoSEQ multiplex PCR; TCRdb's copy keeps in-frame clones and lacks some. The data show 25,000 to 35,000 clones, around 70% seen once. The germline CDR1 and CDR2 sequences are KGHSH and LQKENI. CDR3 length equals 15 residues. The ends lost 3 bases at V and 7 bases at J; junction bases unmatched: 3. The record originates from a study of vaccination effects on CD4 cells after COVID-19. In the study overall: Antigen-specific CD4+ T cell clonotypes were called by their expansion after viral peptide-pool culture in ViraFEST. Regarding the study as a whole: Few convalescent patients and no early post-infection timepoints were included in the study.

The sequenced sample was CD4+ T cells from PBMCs cultured without peptide, obtained after COVID-19 vaccination. The TCR originated in a human donor who received a COVID-19 vaccine. The rearrangement links TRBV18 to TRBJ2-1; the match to TRBD2 covers 13 bases. The CDR3 DNA is TGTGCCAGCTCACCCGGGACTAGCGGGGTGAATGAGCAGTTCTTC. Translating it yields CASSPGTSGVNEQFF.